This T cell receptor (beta chain) was captured by sequencing in a study of shared clonotypes between healthy human individuals. Trimming took off 7 bases at V and 1 base at J, with 16 bases between the two ends. The CDR3 consists of 15 residues. Germline CDR1 is MNHNS and CDR2 is SASEGT. An even split of each subset's genomic DNA across several immunoSEQ plates was performed. Assay: immunoSEQ multiplex PCR; the TCRdb copy retains only in-frame clones and omits some. This repertoire shows under 700,000 clones, about 95% found once; its top ten account for around 0.12%. Notes on this clone: Its specificity is unknown.

Study findings and constraints: Sorted-subset samples were not fully sequenced, rarefaction indicated. Sample collection involved blood only; tissue repertoires are likely different.

Naive CD8 cells were CD45RO-negative, positively selected for CCR7, excluding terminally differentiated effector memory CD45RA+ cells. The sequence was collected from a woman in her twenties or thirties in good health. Sequencing was performed on naive CD8+ T cells sorted from blood. The chain joins TRBV6-1 to TRBJ2-5; D is possibly TRBD1 (6 bases). In DNA, the CDR3 is TGTGCCAGCATCGGGCAGGGGATAGGCCAAGAGACCCAGTACTTC. Translation: CASIGQGIGQETQYF.